Below, 6 T cell receptor beta chains from the same sample are listed, as sequenced in a study of CD8+CD57+ T cells in acquired aplastic anemia (dated by TCRdb to about 2018). Flow cytometry had shown CD8+CD57+ cell expansion in the patients selected for sequencing. The sequencing machine was an Illumina HiSeq 2000. Profiling of TCR beta VDJ combinations and CDR3 sequences used genomic DNA as the template. TCRdb reanalyzed the raw reads on its own, using fastp at Q25 for trimming and MiXCR for clone calling, and kept in-frame beta chains. All rows with the same CDR3 protein become a single entry with the most common DNA and genes. The sample data list about 200,000 distinct CDR3 sequences, and over 40% of these were observed just once. The ten largest clonotypes hold less than 20% of the sample. Sequencing was carried out using sorted CD4+, CD8+, or CD8+CD57+ T cells (not recorded which) from PBMCs. These receptors all come from a human donor with aplastic anemia.

The CDR3 DNA reads as TGTGCCACCAGTTTTTCGGCAGGGTTGGGCTACACCTTC. Residues: CATSFSAGLGYTF. V usage is TRBV24-1 and J usage is TRBJ1-2; possible D gene TRBD1, 5 bases. This CDR3 contains 13 residues. Deletions cut 6 bases from V and 8 bases from J, with 15 bases between. Germline CDR1 and CDR2: KGHDR and SFDVKD.

This chain links TRBV24-1 with TRBJ2-1, with 7 positions matching TRBD2. V lost 4 bases and J lost 7; bases outside the gene matches: 6. Germline V gene lookup returns CDR1 KGHDR and CDR2 SFDVKD. The length of the CDR3 is 14 residues. Here the CDR3 reads CATSEGGPLNEQFF. The CDR3 bases are TGTGCCACCAGTGAGGGAGGGCCTTTGAATGAGCAGTTCTTC.

The gene calls are TRBV28 and TRBJ1-2, with D hard to call. The CDR3 is made up of 13 amino acids. The V gene lost 5 bases and the J gene lost 8 bases, with 15 bases spanning the gap. CDR1 and CDR2 from the germline V gene are MDHEN and SYDVKM. The CDR3 loop is CASSPPHMEGYTF. The CDR3 DNA reads TGTGCCAGCAGTCCGCCCCACATGGAAGGCTACACCTTC.

About this clonotype itself: A read error is possible here, since a much larger clone lies one base away. This chain connects TRBV2 to TRBJ2-3; a weak D match, TRBD2 (6 bases). The CDR3 contains 14 residues. CDR1 SNHLY and CDR2 FYNNEI come from the germline V gene. The V end lost 7 bases, the J end lost 2 bases, and 13 bases lay between the germline ends. This CDR3 is CASNLGSLTDTQYF. Here the CDR3 DNA reads TGTGCCAGCAACCTCGGGAGTCTCACAGATACGCAGTATTTT.

The rearrangement joins TRBV19 to TRBJ1-6, with TRBD1 matching over 11 bases. The CDR3 contains 16 residues. Germline trimming cut 8 bases from V and 10 bases from J; bases unmatched to any gene: 13. From germline, CDR1 is LNHDA and CDR2 SQIVND (reference sequence). The CDR3 reads CASGQLPGQGGSPLHF. The CDR3 bases are TGTGCCAGTGGACAGCTACCGGGACAGGGGGGATCACCCCTCCACTTT.

The genes are TRBV19 and TRBJ2-7; 7 nucleotides agree with TRBD1. Germline V gene sequence: CDR1 LNHDA, CDR2 SQIVND (reference sequence). J gave up 8 bases and V 9 bases, and 22 bases lay outside the gene matches. The CDR3 totals 16 residues. The CDR3 sequence: CASSPGGNGNQPQQYF. The DNA of the CDR3 is TGTGCCAGCAGTCCAGGGGGTAATGGCAATCAGCCCCAGCAGTACTTC.